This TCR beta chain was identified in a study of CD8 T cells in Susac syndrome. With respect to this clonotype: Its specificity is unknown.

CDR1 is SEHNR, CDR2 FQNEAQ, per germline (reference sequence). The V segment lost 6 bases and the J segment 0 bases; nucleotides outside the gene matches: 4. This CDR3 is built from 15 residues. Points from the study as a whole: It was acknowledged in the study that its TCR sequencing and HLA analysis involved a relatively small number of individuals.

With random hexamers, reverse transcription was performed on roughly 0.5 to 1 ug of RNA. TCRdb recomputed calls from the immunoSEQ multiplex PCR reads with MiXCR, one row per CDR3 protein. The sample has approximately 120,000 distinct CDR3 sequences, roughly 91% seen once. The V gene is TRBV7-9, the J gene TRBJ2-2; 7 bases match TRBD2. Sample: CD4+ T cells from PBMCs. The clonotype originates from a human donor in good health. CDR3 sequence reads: CASRWEGPNTGELFF. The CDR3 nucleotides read TGTGCCAGCAGGTGGGAGGGACCGAACACCGGGGAGCTGTTTTTT. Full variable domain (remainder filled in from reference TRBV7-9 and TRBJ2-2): DTGVSQNPRHKITKRGQNVTFRCDPISEHNRLYWYRQTLGQGPEFLTYFQNEAQLEKSRLLSDRFSAERPKGSFSTLEIQRTEQGDSAMYLCASRWEGPNTGELFFGEGSRLTVL.